Below, 11 T cell receptor beta chains from the same sample are listed, as sequenced in a study of T cell repertoires in cytomegalovirus infection. TCRdb processed the reads anew with MiXCR; each CDR3 protein has one entry. The sample includes more than 400,000 distinct CDR3 sequences, roughly 29% of them seen just once. The sequencing input was PBMCs. The source is a human donor in good health (CMV status not recorded). Some clones in this sample may be carry-over from other donors' samples.

Written as DNA, the CDR3 is TGTGCCAGTAGTACCCTGGGTGTCAATGAGCAGTTCTTC. Its protein product is CASSTLGVNEQFF. The chain uses TRBV19 and TRBJ2-1; D is unresolved. Per the germline V gene, CDR1 is LNHDA and CDR2 is SQIVND (reference sequence). CDR3 length: 13 residues. The germline V and J ends were trimmed by 4 bases and 6 bases, with 10 bases remaining between them.

This clonotype was recorded a few times. The chain carries TRBV4-1 and TRBJ1-2; a weak D match, TRBD1 (5 bases). The germline V and J ends were trimmed by 3 bases and 4 bases, with 15 bases remaining between them. The CDR3 contains 15 residues. Germline V gene data show CDR1 as MGHRA and CDR2 as YSYEKL. The CDR3 DNA reads TGCGCCAGCAGCCACTCCGACGCCGGGGCCTATGGCTACACCTTC. The encoded protein is CASSHSDAGAYGYTF.

This clonotype was detected ten times or more. The rearrangement uses TRBV12-5 and TRBJ1-5, with D hard to call. V was shortened by 1 base and J by 3 bases, with 10 bases between the two germline ends. In germline, CDR1 is LGHNT, CDR2 FRNRAP. The CDR3 contains 15 residues. The DNA of the CDR3 is TGTGCTAGTGGTTTGGGGACTCTGAACAATCAGCCCCAGCATTTT. It translates to CASGLGTLNNQPQHF.

The table lists this clonotype with a few counts. The V and J genes are TRBV20-1 and TRBJ1-2; D not resolved. This CDR3 is built from 13 residues. Germline V CDR1 and CDR2: DFQATT, SNEGSKA (reference sequence). V was pared by 1 base and J by 1 base, with 7 bases between. The CDR3 loop reads CSARARVNYGYTF. The CDR3 coding sequence is TGCAGTGCTAGAGCGCGGGTTAACTATGGCTACACCTTC.

This rearrangement joins TRBV6-5 to TRBJ2-1; TRBD2 matches 11 bases. J gave up 7 bases and V 0 bases, and 2 bases lay outside the gene matches. Germline CDR1 and CDR2: MNHEY and SVGAGI. This CDR3 spans 15 amino acids. The CDR3, as DNA: TGTGCCAGCAGTTACTCGTCTAGCGGGAGGAATGAGCAGTTCTTC. This gives the protein CASSYSSSGRNEQFF.

Only a few counts were recorded for this clonotype. The chain has TRBV19 and TRBJ1-2, with D unclear. The CDR3 spans 14 residues. V lost 0 bases to trimming and J lost 5 bases, with 10 bases between them. Germline V gene lookup returns CDR1 LNHDA and CDR2 SQIVND (reference sequence). DNA of the CDR3: TGTGCCAGTAGTATAGATCGGGGAGAATATGGCTACACCTTC. As protein: CASSIDRGEYGYTF.

The table lists this clonotype with many counts. This sequence joins TRBV7-2 and TRBJ2-7; 7 nucleotides agree with TRBD1. CDR1 SGHTA and CDR2 FQGNSA come from the germline V gene. Trimming took 5 bases from V and 0 from J; bases not matched to a gene: 4. This CDR3 region has 14 residues. In DNA form, the CDR3 reads TGTGCCAGCAGCCCGGGACAGAGCTCCTACGAGCAGTACGTC. Translating gives CASSPGQSSYEQYV.

The gene calls are TRBV29-1 and TRBJ1-1, with TRBD1 as a possible D gene (5 bases). CDR1 is SQVTM and CDR2 is ANQGSEA in the germline V gene. The CDR3 is 13 amino acids. V was clipped by 6 bases and J by 0 bases, with 11 bases between them. CDR3 in DNA: TGCAGCGTGACGGGGACGGTGAACACTGAAGCTTTCTTT. Translation: CSVTGTVNTEAFF.

This clonotype was detected a few times. The rearrangement uses TRBV6-2 or TRBV6-3 and TRBJ1-2, with 8 bases fitting TRBD1. The germline V gene encodes CDR1 MNHEY and CDR2 SVGEGT. Losses at the gene ends were 7 bases for V and 10 bases for J; bases not matched to a gene: 17. This CDR3 is 15 amino acids long. CDR3 coding DNA: TGTGCCAGCACCCAATTTGAGACAGGGGTTCGCGTCTACACCTTC. It is translated as CASTQFETGVRVYTF.

This clonotype was observed a few times. J is TRBJ2-2 and V is TRBV19, with 7 bases identical to TRBD1. The CDR3 is 15 residues long. The trim removed 7 bases at V and 5 bases at J, leaving 10 bases unmatched. Germline V gene lookup returns CDR1 LNHDA and CDR2 SQIVND (reference sequence). The CDR3 spells CASNSRTGETGELFF. CDR3 DNA sequence: TGTGCCAGTAATTCTAGGACAGGAGAAACCGGGGAGCTGTTTTTT.

This clonotype has at least ten counts. An end of the junction differs from the germline gene, which may be a read error. The genes are TRBV7-2 and TRBJ2-7; either TRBD1 or TRBD2 may fit D (5 bases each). This CDR3 has 15 amino acids. The germline gives CDR1 SGHTA, CDR2 FQGNSA. In DNA form, the CDR3 reads TGTGCCAGCAGCGTAGCCGGGACGGTCTCCTACGAGCAGTACTTC. Residues: CASSVAGTVSYEQYF.